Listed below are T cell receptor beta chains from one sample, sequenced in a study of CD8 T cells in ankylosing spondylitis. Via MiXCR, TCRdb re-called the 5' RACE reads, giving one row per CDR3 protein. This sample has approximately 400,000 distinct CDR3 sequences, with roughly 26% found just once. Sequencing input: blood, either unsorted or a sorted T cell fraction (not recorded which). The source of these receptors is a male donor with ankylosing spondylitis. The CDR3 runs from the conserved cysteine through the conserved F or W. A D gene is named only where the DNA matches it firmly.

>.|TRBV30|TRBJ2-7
CAWSRGVSYEQYF
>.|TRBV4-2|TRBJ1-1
CASSNLGEGKGTEAFF
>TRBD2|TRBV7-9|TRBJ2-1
CASSLKGLADNEQFF
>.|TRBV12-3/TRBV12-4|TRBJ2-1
CASSPRRVGRNEQFF
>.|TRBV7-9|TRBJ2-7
CASSFKGEGSYEQYF
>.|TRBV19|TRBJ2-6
CAIGQTSAGANVLTF
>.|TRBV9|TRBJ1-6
CASSVGSGTNLSPLHF
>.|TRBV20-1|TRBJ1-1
CRGQDSLLNTEAFF
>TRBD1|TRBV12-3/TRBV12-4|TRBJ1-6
CASSLGQGADSPLHF
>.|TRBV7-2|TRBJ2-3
CASTLGRGRGTQYF
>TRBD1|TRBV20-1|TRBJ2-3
CSATGRAGGSTDTQYF
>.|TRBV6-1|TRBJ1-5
CASSLWRHQPQHF
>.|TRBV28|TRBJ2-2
CASTLRAGELFF
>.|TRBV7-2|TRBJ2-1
CASSLESSYNEQFF
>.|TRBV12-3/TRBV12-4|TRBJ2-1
CASSGFSYNEQFF
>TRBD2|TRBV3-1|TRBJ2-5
CASSQTRGREGLETQYF
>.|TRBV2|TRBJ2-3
CASSERWPYF
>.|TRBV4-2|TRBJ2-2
CASSRQTESGELFF
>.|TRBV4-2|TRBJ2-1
CASSQDGRVVYNEQFF
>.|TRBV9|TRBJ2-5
CASSKGGRETQYF
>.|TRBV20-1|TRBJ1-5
CSASSSWSNQPQHF
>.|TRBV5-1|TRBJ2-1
CASRRSEGSYNEQFF
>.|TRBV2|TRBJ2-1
CASSVLYRSDEQFF
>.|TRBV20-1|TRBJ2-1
CSGPFYGEQFF
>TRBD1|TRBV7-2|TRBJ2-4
CASSFSGQGAWRYF
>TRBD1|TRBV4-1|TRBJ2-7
CASSHRTGMDEQYF
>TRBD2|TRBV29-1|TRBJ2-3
CSVATSDVTQYF
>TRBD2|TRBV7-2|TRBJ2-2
CASSLAGLESGELFF
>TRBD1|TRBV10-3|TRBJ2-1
CAISTGQGDLDEQFF
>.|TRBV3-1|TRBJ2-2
CASSPSHTGELFF
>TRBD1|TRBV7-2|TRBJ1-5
CASSLVSSTGSGQPQHF
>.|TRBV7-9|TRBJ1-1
CASSDQGLGATEAFF
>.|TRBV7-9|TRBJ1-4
CASSLVGARDEKLFF
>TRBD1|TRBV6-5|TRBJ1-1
CASSYPGQGNTEAFF
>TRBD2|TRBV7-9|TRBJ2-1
CASRKTSGDNEQFF
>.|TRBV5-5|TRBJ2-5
CASSPRAYKAETQYF
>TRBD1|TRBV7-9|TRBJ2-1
CASSSGRQGSYNEQFF
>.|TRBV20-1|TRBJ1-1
CSARRVGRGSSEAFF
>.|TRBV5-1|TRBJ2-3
CASSLLPSGTDTQYF
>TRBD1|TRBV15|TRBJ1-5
CATTAQGGQPQHF
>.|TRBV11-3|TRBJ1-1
CASTIAEDTEAFF
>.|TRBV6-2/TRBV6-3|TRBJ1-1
CASSYSQGVGTEAFF
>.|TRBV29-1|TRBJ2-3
CSVGRAITDTQYF
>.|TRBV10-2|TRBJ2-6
CASSESGPPDVLTF
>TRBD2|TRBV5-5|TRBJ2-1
CASSHSGTRAIEQFF
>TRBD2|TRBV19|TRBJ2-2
CASSTRGGSGRTGELFF
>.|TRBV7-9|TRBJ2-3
CASSLPGGTQYF
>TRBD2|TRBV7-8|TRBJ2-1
CASILGGTSGNEQFF
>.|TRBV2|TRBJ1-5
CASSEGAAHNQPQHF
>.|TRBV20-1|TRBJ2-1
CSARGLQGWYNEQFF
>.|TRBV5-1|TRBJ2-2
CASSLQGATGELFF